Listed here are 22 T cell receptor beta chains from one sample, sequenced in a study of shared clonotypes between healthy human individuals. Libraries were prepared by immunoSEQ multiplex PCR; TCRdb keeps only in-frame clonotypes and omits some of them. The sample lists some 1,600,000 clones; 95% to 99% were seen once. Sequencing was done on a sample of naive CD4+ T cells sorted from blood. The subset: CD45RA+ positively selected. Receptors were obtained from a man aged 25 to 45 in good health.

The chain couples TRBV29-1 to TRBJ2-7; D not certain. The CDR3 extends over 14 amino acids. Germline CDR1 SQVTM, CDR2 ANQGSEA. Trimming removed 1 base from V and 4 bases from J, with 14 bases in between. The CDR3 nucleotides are TGCAGCGTTGAAGGGCCAGGAAAGAGATACGAGCAGTACTTC. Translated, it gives CSVEGPGKRYEQYF.

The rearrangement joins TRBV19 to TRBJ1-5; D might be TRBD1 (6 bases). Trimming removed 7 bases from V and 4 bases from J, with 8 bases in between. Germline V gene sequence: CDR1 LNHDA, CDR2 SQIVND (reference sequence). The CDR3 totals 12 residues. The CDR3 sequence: CASTDRNQPQHF. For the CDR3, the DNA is TGTGCCAGTACGGACAGAAATCAGCCCCAGCATTTT.

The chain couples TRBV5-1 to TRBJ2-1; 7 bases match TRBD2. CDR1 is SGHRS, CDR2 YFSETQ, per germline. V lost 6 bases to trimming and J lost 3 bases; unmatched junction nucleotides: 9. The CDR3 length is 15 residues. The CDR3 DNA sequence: TGCGCCAGCACTATTGGGCTAGCGGACTACAATGAGCAGTTCTTC. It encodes CASTIGLADYNEQFF.

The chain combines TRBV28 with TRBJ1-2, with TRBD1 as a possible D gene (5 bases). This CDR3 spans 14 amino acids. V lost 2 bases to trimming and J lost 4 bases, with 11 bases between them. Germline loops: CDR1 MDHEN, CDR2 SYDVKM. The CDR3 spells CASSLPPGPYGYTF. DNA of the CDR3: TGTGCCAGCAGTTTACCACCAGGGCCCTATGGCTACACCTTC.

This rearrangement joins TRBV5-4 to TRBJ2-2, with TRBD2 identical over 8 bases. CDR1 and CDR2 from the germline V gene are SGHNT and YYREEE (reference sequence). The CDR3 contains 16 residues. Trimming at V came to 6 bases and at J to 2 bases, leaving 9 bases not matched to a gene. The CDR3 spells CASTTTGGANTGELFF. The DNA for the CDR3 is TGTGCCAGCACCACTACCGGGGGGGCCAACACCGGGGAGCTGTTTTTT.

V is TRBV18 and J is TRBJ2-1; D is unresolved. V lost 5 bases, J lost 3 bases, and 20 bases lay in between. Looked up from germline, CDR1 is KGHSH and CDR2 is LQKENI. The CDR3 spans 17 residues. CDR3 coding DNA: TGTGCCAGCTCAACCATGTCAGGAGCCCTAATCTACAATGAGCAGTTCTTC. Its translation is CASSTMSGALIYNEQFF.

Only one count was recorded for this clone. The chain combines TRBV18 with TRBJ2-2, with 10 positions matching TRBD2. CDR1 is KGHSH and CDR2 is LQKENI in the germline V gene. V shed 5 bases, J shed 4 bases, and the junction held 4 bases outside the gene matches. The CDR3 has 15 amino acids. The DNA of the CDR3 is TGTGCCAGCTCAACCCAGCGGGAGGGCACCGGGGAGCTGTTTTTT. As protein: CASSTQREGTGELFF. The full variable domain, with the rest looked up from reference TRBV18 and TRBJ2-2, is NAGVMQNPRHLVRRRGQEARLRCSPMKGHSHVYWYRQLPEEGLKFMVYLQKENIIDESGMPKERFSAEFPKEGPSILRIQQVVRGDSAAYFCASSTQREGTGELFFGEGSRLTVL.

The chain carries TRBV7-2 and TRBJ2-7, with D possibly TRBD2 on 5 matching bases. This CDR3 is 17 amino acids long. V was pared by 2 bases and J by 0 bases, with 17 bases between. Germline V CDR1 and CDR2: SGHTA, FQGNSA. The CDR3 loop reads CASSLFNMGALSYEQYF. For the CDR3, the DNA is TGTGCCAGCAGCTTATTTAACATGGGAGCCCTCTCCTACGAGCAGTACTTC.

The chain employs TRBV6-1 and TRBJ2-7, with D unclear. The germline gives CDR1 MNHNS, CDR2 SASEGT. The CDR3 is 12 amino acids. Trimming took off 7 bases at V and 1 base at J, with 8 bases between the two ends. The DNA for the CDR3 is TGTGCCAGCACTTTCAGTTCCTACGAGCAGTACTTC. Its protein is CASTFSSYEQYF.

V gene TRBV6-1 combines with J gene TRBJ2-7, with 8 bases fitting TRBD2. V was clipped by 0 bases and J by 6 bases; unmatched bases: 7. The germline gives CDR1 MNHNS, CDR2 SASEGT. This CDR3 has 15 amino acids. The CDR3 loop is CASSEARAGGSEQYF. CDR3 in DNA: TGTGCCAGCAGTGAAGCGCGTGCGGGAGGTTCCGAGCAGTACTTC.

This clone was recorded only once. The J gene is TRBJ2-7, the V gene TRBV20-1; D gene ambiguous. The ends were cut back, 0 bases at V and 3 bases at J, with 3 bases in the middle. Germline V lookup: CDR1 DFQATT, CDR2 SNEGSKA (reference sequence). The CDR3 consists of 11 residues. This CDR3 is CSARENYEQYF. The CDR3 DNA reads TGCAGTGCTAGAGAAAACTACGAGCAGTACTTC.

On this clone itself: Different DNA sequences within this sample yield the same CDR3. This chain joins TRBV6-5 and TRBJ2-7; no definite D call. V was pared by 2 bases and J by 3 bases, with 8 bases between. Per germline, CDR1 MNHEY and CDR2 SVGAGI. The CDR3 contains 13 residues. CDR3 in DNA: TGTGCCAGCAGTTACCTTCGAGACTACGAGCAGTACTTC. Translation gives CASSYLRDYEQYF.

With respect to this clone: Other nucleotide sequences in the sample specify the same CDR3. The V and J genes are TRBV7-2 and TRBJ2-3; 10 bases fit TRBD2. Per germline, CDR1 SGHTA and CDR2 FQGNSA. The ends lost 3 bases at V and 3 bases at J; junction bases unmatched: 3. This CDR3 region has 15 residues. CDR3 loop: CASSLASGGTDTQYF. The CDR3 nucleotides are TGTGCCAGCAGCTTGGCTAGCGGGGGTACAGATACGCAGTATTTT.

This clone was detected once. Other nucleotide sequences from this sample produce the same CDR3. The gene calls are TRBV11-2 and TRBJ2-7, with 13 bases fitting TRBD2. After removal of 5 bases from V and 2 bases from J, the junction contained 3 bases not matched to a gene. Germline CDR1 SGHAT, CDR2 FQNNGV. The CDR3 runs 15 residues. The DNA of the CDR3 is TGTGCCAGCAGCCTCGGGACTAGCGGGACCTACGAGCAGTACTTC. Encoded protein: CASSLGTSGTYEQYF.

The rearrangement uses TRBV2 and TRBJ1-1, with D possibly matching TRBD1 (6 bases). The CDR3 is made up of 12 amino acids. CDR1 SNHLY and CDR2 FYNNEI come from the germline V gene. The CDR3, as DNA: TGTGCTACCAAGGGGGAGTACACTGAAGCTTTCTTT. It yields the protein CATKGEYTEAFF.

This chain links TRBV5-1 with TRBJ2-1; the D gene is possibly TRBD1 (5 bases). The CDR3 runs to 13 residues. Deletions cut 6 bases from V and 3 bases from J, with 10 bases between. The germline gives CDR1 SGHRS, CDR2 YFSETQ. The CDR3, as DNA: TGCGCCAGCACCTTCGACAGCTACAATGAGCAGTTCTTC. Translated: CASTFDSYNEQFF.

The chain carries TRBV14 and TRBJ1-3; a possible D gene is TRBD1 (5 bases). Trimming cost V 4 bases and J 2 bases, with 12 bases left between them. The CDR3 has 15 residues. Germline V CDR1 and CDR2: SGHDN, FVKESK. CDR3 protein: CASSLLTAPGNTIYF. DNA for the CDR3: TGTGCCAGCAGCCTTTTGACAGCTCCTGGAAACACCATATATTTT. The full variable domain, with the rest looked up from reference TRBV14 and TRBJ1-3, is EAGVTQFPSHSVIEKGQTVTLRCDPISGHDNLYWYRRVMGKEIKFLLHFVKESKQDESGMPNNRFLAERTGGTYSTLKVQPAELEDSGVYFCASSLLTAPGNTIYFGEGSWLTVV.

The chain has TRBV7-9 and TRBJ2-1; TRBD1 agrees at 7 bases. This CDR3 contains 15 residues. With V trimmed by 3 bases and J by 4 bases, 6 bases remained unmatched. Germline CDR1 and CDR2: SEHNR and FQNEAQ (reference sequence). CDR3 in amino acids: CASSFLRDSYNEQFF. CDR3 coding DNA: TGTGCCAGCAGCTTCCTCCGGGACAGTTACAATGAGCAGTTCTTC.

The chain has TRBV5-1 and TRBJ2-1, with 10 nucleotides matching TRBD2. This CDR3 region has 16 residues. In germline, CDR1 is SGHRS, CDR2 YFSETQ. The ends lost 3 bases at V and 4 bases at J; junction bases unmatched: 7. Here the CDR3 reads CASSYGLAGGYNEQFF. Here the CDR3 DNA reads TGCGCCAGCAGCTATGGTTTAGCGGGAGGTTACAATGAGCAGTTCTTC. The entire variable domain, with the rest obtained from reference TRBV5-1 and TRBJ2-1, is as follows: KAGVTQTPRYLIKTRGQQVTLSCSPISGHRSVSWYQQTPGQGLQFLFEYFSETQRNKGNFPGRFSGRQFSNSRSEMNVSTLELGDSALYLCASSYGLAGGYNEQFFGPGTRLTVL.

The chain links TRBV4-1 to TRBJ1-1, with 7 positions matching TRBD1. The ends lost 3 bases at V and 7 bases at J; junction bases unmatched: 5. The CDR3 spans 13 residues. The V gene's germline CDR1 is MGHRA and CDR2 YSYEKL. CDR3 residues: CASSHRQGGEAFF. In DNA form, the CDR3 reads TGCGCCAGCAGCCATCGACAGGGCGGTGAAGCTTTCTTT.

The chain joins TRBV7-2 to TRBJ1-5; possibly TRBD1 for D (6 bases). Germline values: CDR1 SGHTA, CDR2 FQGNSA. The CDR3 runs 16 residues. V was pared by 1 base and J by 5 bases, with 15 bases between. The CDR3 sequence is CASSLVGGARDQPQHF. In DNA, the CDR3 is TGTGCCAGCAGCTTAGTCGGGGGGGCGCGGGATCAGCCCCAGCATTTT.

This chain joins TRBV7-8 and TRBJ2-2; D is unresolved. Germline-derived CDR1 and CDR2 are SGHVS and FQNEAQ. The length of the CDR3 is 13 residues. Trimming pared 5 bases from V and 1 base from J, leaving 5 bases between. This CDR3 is CASSERNTGELFF. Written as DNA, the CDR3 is TGTGCCAGCAGCGAAAGGAACACCGGGGAGCTGTTTTTT.